The 17 T cell receptor beta chains in this list originate from one sample, sequenced in a study of blood T cell repertoires in COVID-19 (dated by TCRdb to 2018 to 2020). The library was prepared using the immunoSEQ multiplex PCR assay. The source is immuneACCESS, and TCRdb retained only in-frame sequences with V and J called. Part of the clones is not carried over; for the studies checked, unresolved V genes explain less than half of this, and the remainder is unexplained. The sample yields roughly 230,000 clones; 80% to 90% were counted once. The top ten hold just over 8.5% of the sample. Sequenced sample: peripheral blood. These receptors were obtained from a man aged 40-49 years with active or convalescent COVID-19.

The rearrangement joins TRBV6-5 to TRBJ1-2, with 8 bases identical to TRBD1. V gave up 5 bases and J gave up 4 bases; unmatched junction bases: 9. Germline V gene data show CDR1 as MNHEY and CDR2 as SVGAGI. CDR3 length: 15 amino acids. As DNA, the CDR3 is TGTGCCAGCAGTCAGGCCTCAGGGGGCGCCTATGGCTACACCTTC. Translating it yields CASSQASGGAYGYTF.

V gene TRBV5-6 combines with J gene TRBJ2-5; possibly TRBD1 for D (6 bases). Germline CDR1 SGHDT, CDR2 YYEEEE. Trimming took off 4 bases at V and 9 bases at J, with 13 bases between the two ends. This CDR3 contains 12 residues. The CDR3 DNA is TGTGCCAGCAGCCCCGGACAGTTCGCCCAGTACTTC. Translated: CASSPGQFAQYF.

This clone was detected once. This chain connects TRBV9 to TRBJ1-6; D remains ambiguous. Germline values: CDR1 SGDLS, CDR2 YYNGEE. The CDR3 has 15 residues. Trimming stripped 0 bases from V and 8 bases from J, with 12 bases between. Written as DNA, the CDR3 is TGTGCCAGCAGCGTAGCTCCCCGCGATGATTCACCCCTCCACTTT. Translation: CASSVAPRDDSPLHF.

On this clone: A far larger clone is just one base off, so this is likely a read error. The V call is TRBV19, the J call TRBJ2-3; D possibly corresponds to TRBD1 (5 bases). Germline V gene lookup returns CDR1 LNHDA and CDR2 SQIVND (reference sequence). V was clipped by 9 bases and J by 2 bases, with 6 bases between them. This CDR3 has 11 amino acids. CDR3 coding DNA: TGTGCCAGCAGGGACACAGATACGCAGTATTTT. Translated, it gives CASRDTDTQYF.

This clone was counted between two and nine times. The chain carries TRBV11-2 and TRBJ1-1; a weak D match, TRBD1 (5 bases). The germline gives CDR1 SGHAT, CDR2 FQNNGV. The CDR3 extends over 14 amino acids. V shed 1 base and J shed 0 bases, with 6 bases lying between them. CDR3 sequence (DNA): TGTGCCAGCAGCTTAGTAGGGGTGAACACTGAAGCTTTCTTT. Encoded protein: CASSLVGVNTEAFF. The full variable domain, rest sourced from reference TRBV11-2 and TRBJ1-1, is EAGVAQSPRYKIIEKRQSVAFWCNPISGHATLYWYQQILGQGPKLLIQFQNNGVVDDSQLPKDRFSAERLKGVDSTLKIQPAKLEDSAVYLCASSLVGVNTEAFFGQGTRLTVV.

The V call is TRBV28, the J call TRBJ2-1; maybe TRBD2 (6 bases). This CDR3 region has 12 residues. Germline V gene lookup returns CDR1 MDHEN and CDR2 SYDVKM. Trimming shortened V by 5 bases and J by 9 bases, and 11 bases separated the two germline ends. CDR3 nucleotide sequence: TGTGCCAGCAGTGGTATCGGGGGTGAGCAGTTCTTC. Its translation is CASSGIGGEQFF.

The count of this clone is one. This chain links TRBV7-9 with TRBJ1-1; no clear D. CDR3 length: 13 amino acids. Germline CDR1 and CDR2: SEHNR and FQNEAQ (reference sequence). The V end was cut by 5 bases, the J end by 0 bases, with 7 bases between. Here the CDR3 reads CASSDTVNTEAFF. In nucleotides, the CDR3 is TGTGCCAGCAGCGATACGGTGAACACTGAAGCTTTCTTT.

This clone was seen a handful of times. This chain links TRBV9 with TRBJ2-1, with 9 bases fitting TRBD1. The CDR3 spans 16 residues. Germline-derived CDR1 and CDR2 are SGDLS and YYNGEE. The ends lost 3 bases at V and 3 bases at J; junction bases unmatched: 7. CDR3: CASSDSTGGFYNEQFF. The DNA of the CDR3 is TGTGCCAGCAGCGACTCTACAGGGGGCTTCTACAATGAGCAGTTCTTC.

This clone was counted a single time. The J gene is TRBJ2-7, the V gene TRBV5-6, with a possible D match to TRBD1 (6 bases). In germline, CDR1 is SGHDT, CDR2 YYEEEE. Between the trimmed V and J ends, which lost 0 bases and 7 bases, there was a span of 14 bases. The CDR3 spans 14 residues. CDR3 in DNA: TGTGCCAGCAGCTTGGCCGACAGGTCTAGGGAGCAGTACTTC. The encoded protein is CASSLADRSREQYF.

This clone came up a few times. V usage is TRBV30 and J usage is TRBJ1-1; D is perhaps TRBD1 (6 bases). Germline assignment: CDR1 GTSNPN and CDR2 SVGIG (reference sequence). The length of the CDR3 is 13 residues. With 2 bases removed from V and 5 bases from J, the gap between germline ends came to 12 bases. CDR3 region: CAWSQGLETEAFF. CDR3 nucleotide sequence: TGTGCCTGGAGTCAGGGGCTAGAGACTGAAGCTTTCTTT.

V is TRBV24-1 and J is TRBJ1-6; tentative D call: TRBD1 (6 bases). In germline, CDR1 is KGHDR, CDR2 SFDVKD. Trimming pared 0 bases from V and 3 bases from J, leaving 14 bases between. The CDR3 is 18 amino acids. Written as DNA, the CDR3 is TGTGCCACCAGTGATTTGCCAGGGGATTGGTACTATAATTCACCCCTCCACTTT. Amino acids: CATSDLPGDWYYNSPLHF.

This clone was seen just once. The chain joins TRBV7-9 to TRBJ2-3; D may be TRBD1 (5 bases). V was pared by 11 bases and J by 2 bases, with 17 bases between. There are 14 residues in the CDR3. Germline CDR1 reads SEHNR; CDR2 reads FQNEAQ (reference sequence). Here the CDR3 DNA reads TGTGCCTCAAGCAGGGATCCCTTCACAGATACGCAGTATTTT. Protein: CASSRDPFTDTQYF.

The chain employs TRBV4-3 and TRBJ2-7; 10 bases align to TRBD1. Germline CDR1 is LGHNA and CDR2 is YSLEER. Germline trimming cut 1 base from V and 1 base from J; bases unmatched to any gene: 1. CDR3 length equals 15 residues. CDR3 in amino acids: CASSQGTGGSYEQYF. The CDR3, as DNA: TGCGCCAGCAGCCAAGGGACAGGGGGTTCCTACGAGCAGTACTTC.

The chain uses TRBV19 and TRBJ2-7; D is uncertain. The V end was cut by 9 bases, the J end by 3 bases, with 15 bases between. The CDR3 is made up of 13 amino acids. Germline-derived CDR1 and CDR2 are LNHDA and SQIVND (reference sequence). The CDR3 sequence is CASRTDKNYEQYF. The CDR3 DNA follows: TGTGCCAGCCGTACTGATAAAAACTACGAGCAGTACTTC.

The rearrangement uses TRBV10-1 and TRBJ2-7; 10 positions match TRBD2. V was pared by 8 bases and J by 5 bases, with 6 bases of the junction left unmatched. The CDR3 spans 13 residues. CDR1 and CDR2 (germline): WNHNN, SYGVQD (reference sequence). Here the CDR3 reads CASLAGVTHEQYF. The CDR3 DNA reads as TGCGCCAGCCTAGCGGGAGTTACCCACGAGCAGTACTTC.

The chain recombines TRBV27 with TRBJ1-6; 8 bases line up with TRBD1. The germline V gene encodes CDR1 MNHEY and CDR2 SMNVEV (reference sequence). This CDR3 region has 16 residues. After removal of 1 base from V and 6 bases from J, the junction contained 5 bases not matched to a gene. CDR3 in amino acids: CASSLYGTGGNSPLHF. The CDR3 DNA sequence: TGTGCCAGCAGTTTATACGGGACAGGCGGTAATTCACCCCTCCACTTT.

The V call is TRBV27, the J call TRBJ2-7; 11 bases match TRBD1. The V and J ends lost 5 bases and 3 bases, in that order; junction bases with no gene match: 0. CDR3 length: 13 amino acids. Germline V lookup: CDR1 MNHEY, CDR2 SMNVEV (reference sequence). CDR3 protein: CASSGTGGYEQYF. CDR3 nucleotides: TGTGCCAGCAGTGGGACAGGGGGCTACGAGCAGTACTTC.